The source of this TCR beta chain is a study of cytomegalovirus exposure and HLA in healthy donors. Study summary: The approximately 120 million unique TCR beta sequences, from about 179 million T cells, were found by an earlier analysis. Overall study results and limits: In a later analysis, TCR beta V- and J-gene trimming was associated with a missense DCLRE1C variant. In a later analysis, HLA-associated TCR beta chains were more clonally expanded than equally common others.

For this clone: Its antigen is not known.

The PCR made use of 60 Vbeta and 13 Jbeta primers. Method: immunoSEQ multiplex PCR; TCRdb's copy keeps in-frame clones and lacks some. The sample holds roughly 100,000 clones; approximately 80% are singletons and the top ten take roughly 1.3%. The CDR3 loop spans 17 amino acids. With V trimmed by 1 base and J by 5 bases, 13 bases remained unmatched. Germline V gene lookup returns CDR1 GTSNPN and CDR2 SVGIG (reference sequence). The sequencing input was PBMCs. The chain joins TRBV30 to TRBJ2-5, with 10 nucleotides matching TRBD2. The receptor was derived from a young man in good health and CMV-seronegative. This CDR3 is CAWSEGASGSLLETQYF. CDR3 in DNA: TGTGCCTGGAGTGAGGGGGCTAGCGGGAGTCTCCTTGAGACCCAGTACTTC. Full variable domain (outside the CDR3, taken from reference TRBV30 and TRBJ2-5): SQTIHQWPATLVQPVGSPLSLECTVEGTSNPNLYWYRQAAGRGLQLLFYSVGIGQISSEVPQNLSASRPQDRQFILSSKKLLLSDSGFYLCAWSEGASGSLLETQYFGPGTRLLVL.